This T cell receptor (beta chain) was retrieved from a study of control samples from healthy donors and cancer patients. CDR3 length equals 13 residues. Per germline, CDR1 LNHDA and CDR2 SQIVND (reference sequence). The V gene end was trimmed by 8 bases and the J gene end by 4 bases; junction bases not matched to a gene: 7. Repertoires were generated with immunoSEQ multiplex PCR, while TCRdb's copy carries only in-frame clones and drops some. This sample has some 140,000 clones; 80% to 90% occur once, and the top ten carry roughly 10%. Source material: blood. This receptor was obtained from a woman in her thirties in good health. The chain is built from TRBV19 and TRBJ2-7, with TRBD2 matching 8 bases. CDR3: CASGTSGGYEQYF. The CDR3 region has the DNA TGTGCCAGTGGGACTAGTGGAGGATACGAGCAGTACTTC.